This T cell receptor beta chain came from a study of OX40 agonist ivuxolimab in advanced cancers. Across the whole study: Hepatocellular carcinoma, melanoma, renal cell or head and neck cancer was diagnosed in the dose-escalation patients. The eligibility criteria allowed prior anti-PD-1, anti-PD-L1 or anti-CTLA-4 therapy, and under 50% had some. Partial responses were recorded for three patients, including one with hepatocellular carcinoma and two with cutaneous melanoma. Study observations and caveats: Mean expanded clone counts were higher in CD8+ than CD4+ T cells.

Method: immunoSEQ multiplex PCR; TCRdb's copy keeps in-frame clones and lacks some. The sample holds 40,000 to 60,000 clones, 70% to 80% seen once. This clone turned up a few times. Its antigen is undetermined. Deletions cut 6 bases from V and 3 bases from J, with 12 bases between. The germline gives CDR1 MNHNY, CDR2 SVGAGI (reference sequence). The length of the CDR3 is 14 residues. The sequences come from CD4+ or CD8+ T cells sorted from blood, collected in a trial of the OX40 agonist ivuxolimab. The rearrangement links TRBV6-6 to TRBJ2-1, with a weak D call TRBD2 (6 bases). The TCR was taken from an adult with an advanced solid tumor such as melanoma, head and neck, liver or kidney cancer. CDR3 bases: TGTGCCAGCAGGGGCGGGACTGACTACAATGAGCAGTTCTTC. As protein: CASRGGTDYNEQFF.